Below, 23 T cell receptor beta chains from the same sample are listed, as sequenced in a study of neoadjuvant anti-PD-1 for oral cavity cancer (dated by TCRdb to the early 2020s). Explained via the paper, the time point label denotes: before neoadjuvant nivolumab. Library generation was performed with the immunoSEQ multiplex PCR assay. TCRdb holds this immuneACCESS table with in-frame rearrangements only. Some clones are missing; in checked studies, unresolved V genes explain under half, and the rest has no known cause. This sample holds about 79,000 clones; around 83% were observed only once. Around 3.2% of the sample is in the top ten clones. Source: PBMCs, taken before nivolumab (anti-PD-1) treatment. These receptors came from a person between 40 and 80 years old with oral cavity squamous cell carcinoma.

This rearrangement joins TRBV28 to TRBJ2-7; 9 bases fit TRBD2. Per the germline V gene, CDR1 is MDHEN and CDR2 is SYDVKM. This CDR3 has 17 amino acids. The V segment lost 5 bases and the J segment 3 bases; nucleotides outside the gene matches: 14. The CDR3 spells CASSTWGSGSLLYEQYF. In nucleotides, the CDR3 is TGTGCCAGCAGTACGTGGGGTAGCGGGAGCCTACTCTACGAGCAGTACTTC.

This sequence joins TRBV30 and TRBJ1-1, with D unclear. With 6 bases removed from V and 4 bases from J, the gap between germline ends came to 12 bases. The CDR3 runs 12 residues. Germline V CDR1 and CDR2: GTSNPN, SVGIG (reference sequence). The CDR3 region has the DNA TGTGCCTGCAACCGGGCCCGCACTGAAGCTTTCTTT. Translating gives CACNRARTEAFF.

The chain uses TRBV7-9 and TRBJ2-4; 8 bases agree with TRBD1. Per the germline V gene, CDR1 is SEHNR and CDR2 is FQNEAQ (reference sequence). The CDR3 consists of 14 residues. J gave up 2 bases and V 11 bases, and 8 bases lay outside the gene matches. CDR3 sequence: CAAGQGRTKNIQYF. Here the CDR3 DNA reads TGTGCCGCTGGACAGGGTCGGACCAAAAACATTCAGTACTTC.

V usage is TRBV29-1 and J usage is TRBJ2-1, with unresolved D. The germline V gene has CDR1 SQVTM and CDR2 ANQGSEA. Trimming took off 0 bases at V and 9 bases at J, with 9 bases between the two ends. The CDR3 is made up of 12 amino acids. This chain's CDR3 is CSVEDIGSEQFF. The CDR3 DNA sequence: TGCAGCGTTGAAGATATCGGAAGTGAGCAGTTCTTC.

This chain links TRBV5-1 with TRBJ2-5, with 12 bases that match TRBD2. This CDR3 is built from 16 residues. CDR1 SGHRS and CDR2 YFSETQ come from the germline V gene. V gave up 4 bases and J gave up 5 bases; unmatched junction bases: 9. CDR3: CASSRTSGAAGETQYF. The CDR3 region has the DNA TGCGCCAGCAGCAGGACTAGCGGGGCCGCCGGCGAGACCCAGTACTTC.

The V and J genes are TRBV27 and TRBJ2-7; D possibly corresponds to TRBD1 (5 bases). The CDR3 length is 11 residues. Trimming removed 2 bases from V and 6 bases from J, with 5 bases in between. Germline CDR1 is MNHEY and CDR2 is SMNVEV (reference sequence). CDR3 DNA sequence: TGTGCCAGCAGTTTAAGGGGCGAGCAGTACTTC. Amino acids: CASSLRGEQYF.

The sample holds a few counts of this clone. The gene calls are TRBV25-1 and TRBJ2-7, with D unclear. The CDR3 runs to 13 residues. The ends were cut back, 10 bases at V and 0 bases at J, with 13 bases in the middle. Germline V gene lookup returns CDR1 MGHDK and CDR2 SYGVNS. The CDR3 DNA reads as TGTGCCAACCCTCAATTGAGCTCCTACGAGCAGTACTTC. Translated, it gives CANPQLSSYEQYF.

The chain joins TRBV11-2 to TRBJ2-1, with no clear D. The CDR3 consists of 15 residues. Trimming left V 1 base short and J 2 bases short, with 9 bases between. The germline V gene has CDR1 SGHAT and CDR2 FQNNGV. The CDR3, as DNA: TGTGCCAGCAGCTTAGCAGACTTCCCCTACAATGAGCAGTTCTTC. Translated: CASSLADFPYNEQFF.

The chain combines TRBV5-6 with TRBJ1-5; TRBD1 is a possible D gene (5 bases). Germline V gene sequence: CDR1 SGHDT, CDR2 YYEEEE. The V gene lost 4 bases and the J gene lost 5 bases, with 13 bases spanning the gap. The CDR3 has 14 amino acids. The chain's CDR3 is CASSQRGRYQPQHF. CDR3 DNA sequence: TGTGCCAGCAGCCAGCGGGGGAGATATCAGCCCCAGCATTTT.

This clone was recorded a few times. The gene calls are TRBV18 and TRBJ2-2; D remains unclear. From germline, CDR1 is KGHSH and CDR2 LQKENI. V gave up 2 bases and J gave up 3 bases, with 4 bases separating them. The CDR3 length is 13 residues. The CDR3 sequence is CASSPKDTGELFF. CDR3 nucleotide sequence: TGTGCCAGCTCACCAAAGGACACCGGGGAGCTGTTTTTT.

Details on this clone: Other nucleotide sequences from this sample produce the same CDR3. The gene calls are TRBV7-9 and TRBJ2-2; D is perhaps TRBD1 (5 bases). V was clipped by 3 bases and J by 6 bases, with 8 bases between them. The germline V gene has CDR1 SEHNR and CDR2 FQNEAQ (reference sequence). The CDR3 covers 13 residues. CDR3 residues: CASSFRVAGELFF. CDR3 in DNA: TGTGCCAGCAGCTTCAGGGTGGCCGGGGAGCTGTTTTTT.

Only a few counts were recorded for this clone. This chain joins TRBV28 and TRBJ1-3, with a tentative D call TRBD1 (6 bases). This CDR3 is 16 amino acids long. The germline gives CDR1 MDHEN, CDR2 SYDVKM. The V and J ends lost 5 bases and 0 bases respectively, with 14 bases between them. Here the CDR3 reads CASSGGRGRSGNTIYF. CDR3 DNA sequence: TGTGCCAGCAGTGGCGGCCGGGGGCGCTCTGGAAACACCATATATTTT.

The CDR3 bases are TGTGCCAGCAGGATCCGGGACAGATTTAGCAATCAGCCCCAGCATTTT. Amino acid sequence: CASRIRDRFSNQPQHF. The chain links TRBV28 to TRBJ1-5, with 7 bases identical to TRBD1. The CDR3 runs 16 residues. J lost 0 bases, V lost 6 bases, and 8 bases had no gene match. Per the germline V gene, CDR1 is MDHEN and CDR2 is SYDVKM.

V gene TRBV10-3 combines with J gene TRBJ1-2; the D gene is possibly TRBD1 (6 bases). V was clipped by 9 bases and J by 4 bases, with 9 bases between them. Germline V gene data show CDR1 as ENHRY and CDR2 as SYGVKD. The CDR3 has 11 amino acids. The CDR3 region has the DNA TGTGCCATACAGGACAGCTATGGCTACACCTTC. It is translated as CAIQDSYGYTF.

The chain carries TRBV27 and TRBJ1-4, with D unresolved. The CDR3 totals 15 residues. V was shortened by 4 bases and J by 1 base, with 10 bases between the two germline ends. The germline gives CDR1 MNHEY, CDR2 SMNVEV (reference sequence). DNA of the CDR3: TGTGCCAGCAGTTCGGCGGACGGAACTAATGAAAAACTGTTTTTT. The encoded protein is CASSSADGTNEKLFF.

This clone appeared a single time. This chain joins TRBV7-3 and TRBJ2-5; D is possibly TRBD1 or TRBD2 (5 bases each). Germline V lookup: CDR1 SGHTA, CDR2 FQGTGA. CDR3 size: 14 residues. V was cut by 5 bases and J by 5 bases, with 15 bases left in between. The CDR3 DNA sequence: TGTGCCAGCAGCATTGGGACCCTTGGGGAGACCCAGTACTTC. This translates into CASSIGTLGETQYF.

The chain joins TRBV2 to TRBJ2-7, with D perhaps assigned TRBD1 or TRBD2 (5 bases each). Trimming cost V 5 bases and J 7 bases, with 27 bases left between them. The CDR3 has 17 residues. Germline V lookup: CDR1 SNHLY, CDR2 FYNNEI. The CDR3 sequence is CASSREEGPILNGEQYF. The CDR3 coding sequence is TGTGCCAGCAGTAGGGAAGAGGGACCCATCCTCAATGGGGAGCAGTACTTC.

V usage is TRBV6-5 and J usage is TRBJ1-2; D might be TRBD1 (6 bases). V was shortened by 8 bases and J by 10 bases, with 23 bases between the two germline ends. The CDR3 has 14 amino acids. Germline V gives CDR1 MNHEY, CDR2 SVGAGI. The CDR3 DNA reads as TGTGCCAGCCATGAGGGGGGGACAAAGATGGACTACACCTTC. Its protein is CASHEGGTKMDYTF.

In DNA, the CDR3 is TGCGCCAGCAGCCGAATAGCGGGAGGCCCCTCCGTGCAGTTCTTC. Translating gives CASSRIAGGPSVQFF. This rearrangement joins TRBV4-1 to TRBJ2-1, with 10 bases matching TRBD2. Germline lookup yields CDR1 MGHRA and CDR2 YSYEKL. The CDR3 runs to 15 residues. Unmatched junction bases numbered 12, after V lost 4 bases and J lost 12 bases.

This chain connects TRBV6-4 to TRBJ2-7; D is uncertain. Germline V gives CDR1 MRHNA, CDR2 SNTAGT. Trimming stripped 9 bases from V and 2 bases from J, with 2 bases between. The CDR3 length is 9 residues. CDR3 coding DNA: TGTGCCAGACCCTACGAGCAGTACTTC. This encodes CARPYEQYF.

The chain carries TRBV7-2 and TRBJ1-6, with 10 bases that match TRBD1. Germline V gene lookup returns CDR1 SGHTA and CDR2 FQGNSA. The CDR3 contains 15 residues. V shed 5 bases, J shed 10 bases, and the junction held 8 bases outside the gene matches. CDR3 bases: TGTGCCAGCAGCCTGGGACAGGGGCCGGGATCACCCCTCCACTTT. This translates into CASSLGQGPGSPLHF.

V and J are TRBV12-5 and TRBJ1-4; D might be TRBD1 (5 bases). Trimming shortened V by 1 base and J by 4 bases, and 13 bases separated the two germline ends. Germline-derived CDR1 and CDR2 are LGHNT and FRNRAP. CDR3 size: 16 residues. CDR3: CASGLAGRDFNEKLFF. The CDR3 nucleotides are TGTGCTAGTGGTTTGGCCGGGAGGGACTTTAATGAAAAACTGTTTTTT. The full variable domain, completed using reference TRBV12-5 and TRBJ1-4, is DARVTQTPRHKVTEMGQEVTMRCQPILGHNTVFWYRQTMMQGLELLAYFRNRAPLDDSGMPKDRFSAEMPDATLATLKIQPSEPRDSAVYFCASGLAGRDFNEKLFFGSGTQLSVL.

The V and J genes are TRBV5-1 and TRBJ2-7; 10 positions match TRBD1. V shed 4 bases and J 6 bases; nucleotides not matched to a gene: 7. CDR3 length equals 14 residues. Germline values: CDR1 SGHRS, CDR2 YFSETQ. The CDR3 nucleotides are TGCGCCAGCAGCCAAGTCCGGGACAGGGGCGAGCAGTACTTC. Translated, it gives CASSQVRDRGEQYF.